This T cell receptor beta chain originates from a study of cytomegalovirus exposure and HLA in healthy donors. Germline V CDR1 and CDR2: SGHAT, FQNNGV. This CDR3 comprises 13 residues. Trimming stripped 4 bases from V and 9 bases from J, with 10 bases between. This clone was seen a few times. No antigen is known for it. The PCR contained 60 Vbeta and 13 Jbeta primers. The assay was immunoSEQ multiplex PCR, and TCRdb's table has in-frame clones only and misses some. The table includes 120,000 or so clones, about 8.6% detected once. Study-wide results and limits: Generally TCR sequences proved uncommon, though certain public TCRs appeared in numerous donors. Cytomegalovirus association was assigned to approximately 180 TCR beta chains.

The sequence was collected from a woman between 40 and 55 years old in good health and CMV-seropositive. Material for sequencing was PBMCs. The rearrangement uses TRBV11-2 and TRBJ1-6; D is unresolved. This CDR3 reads CASSSVEGSPLHF. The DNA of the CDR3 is TGTGCCAGCAGCTCCGTAGAGGGTTCACCCCTCCACTTT.